Below, 4 T cell receptor beta chains from the same sample are listed, as sequenced in a study of T cells in women clearing cervical HPV infection. The protocol was immunoSEQ multiplex PCR, while the TCRdb copy is restricted to in-frame clones and leaves out a portion. This table lists 25,000 to 35,000 clones. Source material: blood buffy coat. The receptors here all came from a woman between 18 and 70 years old with a cervical HPV16 infection that either progressed to CIN3+ or cleared (not recorded which).

In regard to this clone: The read stops 3 residues short of the end of the CDR3; the missing end is completed from the germline J gene. V is TRBV20-1 and J is TRBJ1-2; a weak D match, TRBD1 (6 bases). With 3 bases removed from V and 4 bases from J, the gap between germline ends came to 15 bases. The CDR3 loop spans 14 amino acids. Germline loops: CDR1 DFQATT, CDR2 SNEGSKA (reference sequence). The sequenced part of the CDR3 DNA is TGCAGTGCTAGGGAACCCGGGACACCCTATGGC. It specifies CSAREPGTPYG. The complete CDR3 protein is CSAREPGTPYGYTF.

A note on this clone: The CDR3 end lies 3 residues beyond the end of the read and is filled in from the germline J gene. The J gene is TRBJ2-1, the V gene TRBV20-1, with 7 bases fitting TRBD1. CDR1 and CDR2 from the germline V gene are DFQATT and SNEGSKA (reference sequence). V trimming: 1 base; J trimming: 0 bases; junction bases outside the gene matches: 9. The CDR3 loop spans 17 amino acids. CDR3 DNA (partial): TGCAGTGCTAGAGTTAGCAGGGGGATGAGCTCCTACAATGAG. Protein sequence: CSARVSRGMSSYNE. The complete CDR3 protein is CSARVSRGMSSYNEQFF.

With respect to this clone: With the read ending 3 residues before the CDR3 end, the germline J gene is used to fill in that end. The chain employs TRBV20-1 and TRBJ2-3, with 11 bases fitting TRBD1. The junction had 8 bases not matched to a gene; V was cut back by 5 bases and J by 4 bases. This CDR3 has 15 amino acids. Germline values: CDR1 DFQATT, CDR2 SNEGSKA (reference sequence). CDR3 sequence: CSASHPGQGADTQYF. CDR3 bases read: TGCAGTGCTTCTCATCCGGGACAGGGGGCAGATACG.

The CDR3 here is CSVTDSGANVLTF. The covered CDR3 bases are TGCAGCGTTACAGACTCTGGGGCCAACGTC. The V call is TRBV29-1, the J call TRBJ2-6; no clear D gene. The read is 3 residues too short to cover the CDR3 end, so that end is filled in from the germline J gene. Germline CDR1 reads SQVTM; CDR2 reads ANQGSEA. CDR3 length: 13 residues. Trimming stripped 5 bases from V and 0 bases from J, with 5 bases between.